A single sample gave rise to the 21 T cell receptor beta chains below, sequenced in a study of T cell responses to AZD1222 COVID-19 vaccine. TCRdb's table, derived via immunoSEQ multiplex PCR, lists solely in-frame clones and lacks some. Of 140,000 or so clones detected, about 88% appear once; the ten largest clones hold 4.7%. The specimen was peripheral blood, collected on day 0 of AZD1222 vaccination. These receptors came from an adult in good health.

V usage is TRBV9 and J usage is TRBJ1-2, with 7 bases aligning to TRBD1. The CDR3 sequence is 14 residues long. Per germline, CDR1 SGDLS and CDR2 YYNGEE. V lost 4 bases, J lost 11 bases, and 14 bases stayed unmatched. DNA of the CDR3: TGTGCCAGCAGCCTGGGGGGGACAGTATTTTGTTACACCTTC. Translation: CASSLGGTVFCYTF.

This chain connects TRBV5-1 to TRBJ2-2; 8 bases fit TRBD2. J was trimmed by 0 bases and V by 5 bases; bases with no gene match: 12. The CDR3 extends over 18 amino acids. Germline assignment: CDR1 SGHRS and CDR2 YFSETQ. The DNA of the CDR3 is TGCGCCAGCAGACATGGTATACTAGCGGTCGCGAACACCGGGGAGCTGTTTTTT. Its translation: CASRHGILAVANTGELFF.

The chain has TRBV4-2 and TRBJ2-2; possible D gene TRBD2, 5 bases. Germline values: CDR1 LGHNA, CDR2 YNFKEQ. The CDR3 runs to 17 residues. With 1 base removed from V and 4 bases from J, the gap between germline ends came to 16 bases. CDR3 bases: TGTGCCAGCAGCCAAGCCGGCGCGGGTATGGGCACCGGGGAGCTGTTTTTT. Translated, it gives CASSQAGAGMGTGELFF.

The rearrangement joins TRBV30 to TRBJ1-1, with 10 nucleotides matching TRBD1. The junction had 2 bases not matched to a gene; V was cut back by 5 bases and J by 5 bases. The length of the CDR3 is 12 residues. CDR1 is GTSNPN, CDR2 SVGIG, per germline (reference sequence). The CDR3 is CAWGQGETEAFF. Written as DNA, the CDR3 is TGTGCCTGGGGACAGGGGGAAACTGAAGCTTTCTTT.

V and J are TRBV9 and TRBJ2-3, with 13 bases aligning to TRBD2. Germline CDR1 is SGDLS and CDR2 is YYNGEE. There are 16 residues in the CDR3. V dropped 3 bases and J dropped 4; count of bases not matched to a gene: 5. The DNA of the CDR3 is TGTGCCAGCAGCGAGAGGACTAGCGGGAGCTCAGATACGCAGTATTTT. This encodes CASSERTSGSSDTQYF. Variable domain in full (rest from reference TRBV9 and TRBJ2-3): DSGVTQTPKHLITATGQRVTLRCSPRSGDLSVYWYQQSLDQGLQFLIQYYNGEERAKGNILERFSAQQFPDLHSELNLSSLELGDSALYFCASSERTSGSSDTQYFGPGTRLTVL.

This clone has just a few counts. The rearrangement links TRBV3-1 (or the pseudogene TRBV3-2) to TRBJ2-1; TRBD2 might be the D (5 bases). The CDR3 runs 15 residues. In germline, CDR1 is LGHDT, CDR2 YNNKEL (reference sequence). The V end was cut by 4 bases, the J end by 3 bases, with 13 bases between. CDR3 in DNA: TGTGCCAGCAGCCGAGTATCGGGAAGCTACAATGAGCAGTTCTTC. This codes for CASSRVSGSYNEQFF.

The chain combines TRBV27 with TRBJ2-1, with no clear D. Germline V gene data show CDR1 as MNHEY and CDR2 as SMNVEV (reference sequence). V lost 1 base and J lost 5, with 9 bases in between. This CDR3 contains 14 residues. The CDR3 DNA is TGTGCCAGCAGTTTATTAGGACCGAACAATGAGCAGTTCTTC. Its translation is CASSLLGPNNEQFF.

The chain combines TRBV4-2 with TRBJ1-3; no clear D. Germline V gene lookup returns CDR1 LGHNA and CDR2 YNFKEQ. V lost 4 bases and J lost 0, with 16 bases in between. This CDR3 comprises 17 residues. CDR3 residues: CASSPYPLGASGNTIYF. CDR3 nucleotide sequence: TGTGCCAGCAGCCCCTACCCCCTCGGCGCCTCTGGAAACACCATATATTTT.

V gene TRBV10-3 combines with J gene TRBJ2-5; TRBD2 might be the D (7 bases). This CDR3 comprises 15 residues. Germline-derived CDR1 and CDR2 are ENHRY and SYGVKD. The germline V and J ends were trimmed by 2 bases and 0 bases, with 10 bases remaining between them. In DNA form, the CDR3 reads TGTGCCATCAGTGAGGGGGGGGCGGACCAAGAGACCCAGTACTTC. Translated: CAISEGGADQETQYF.

The rearrangement joins TRBV11-3 to TRBJ2-3; tentatively, D is TRBD2 (6 bases). Germline CDR1 is SGHNT and CDR2 is YENEEA. V was cut by 3 bases and J by 6 bases, with 7 bases left in between. CDR3 length: 12 residues. The CDR3 DNA reads as TGTGCCAGCAGCTTTGGGGGGGATACGCAGTATTTT. Translated: CASSFGGDTQYF.

The rearrangement links TRBV6-5 to TRBJ2-1, with D perhaps matching TRBD1 (5 bases). Trimming took off 10 bases at V and 5 bases at J, with 12 bases between the two ends. Germline values: CDR1 MNHEY, CDR2 SVGAGI. The CDR3 runs 12 residues. CDR3 DNA sequence: TGTGCCACTGATGACAGTAACAATGAGCAGTTCTTC. Protein sequence: CATDDSNNEQFF.

This clone has just one count. The rearrangement uses TRBV9 and TRBJ2-1, with D perhaps matching TRBD2 (6 bases). The V and J ends lost 2 bases and 9 bases respectively, with 15 bases between them. Germline V gene lookup returns CDR1 SGDLS and CDR2 YYNGEE. This CDR3 has 14 residues. The CDR3 spells CASSVRRAGTEQFF. For the CDR3, the DNA is TGTGCCAGCAGCGTCCGGAGGGCCGGTACTGAGCAGTTCTTC.

Only a few counts were recorded for this clone. This rearrangement joins TRBV15 to TRBJ1-3, with 7 bases matching TRBD1. This CDR3 has 16 amino acids. Germline values: CDR1 LNHNV, CDR2 YYDKDF (reference sequence). J was trimmed by 0 bases and V by 0 bases; bases with no gene match: 2. DNA of the CDR3: TGTGCCACCAGCAGAGAGGGACAGCGCTCTGGAAACACCATATATTTT. It is translated as CATSREGQRSGNTIYF.

The chain has TRBV21-1 and TRBJ2-5; the table's D call of TRBD1 was not tested on the DNA. TRBV21-1 is shown as a pseudogene. The CDR3 is 15 amino acids. The CDR3: CASSKEGTTGETQYF. CDR3 sequence (DNA): TGTGCCAGCAGCAAAGAGGGGACAACGGGGGAGACCCAGTACTTC.

The chain recombines TRBV9 with TRBJ2-1; D gene uncertain. Trimming pared 0 bases from V and 6 bases from J, leaving 10 bases between. The germline CDR1 and CDR2 sequences are SGDLS and YYNGEE. The CDR3 is made up of 14 amino acids. CDR3 sequence (DNA): TGTGCCAGCAGCGTAGCTGGCTCGGGCAATGAGCAGTTCTTC. Translation gives CASSVAGSGNEQFF.

The chain recombines TRBV5-1 with TRBJ1-4; 9 bases are a match to TRBD1. CDR3 length: 14 residues. Trimming removed 3 bases from V and 10 bases from J; junction bases left unmatched: 7. The germline gives CDR1 SGHRS, CDR2 YFSETQ. The DNA for the CDR3 is TGCGCCAGCAGCTATAGGACAGGGGACGGAAAACTGTTTTTT. Its translation is CASSYRTGDGKLFF.

This chain uses TRBV30 with TRBJ1-1; D uncertain. Germline values: CDR1 GTSNPN, CDR2 SVGIG (reference sequence). The CDR3 totals 14 residues. The V gene lost 0 bases and the J gene lost 4 bases, with 12 bases spanning the gap. Here the CDR3 reads CAWSVGPISTEAFF. The CDR3 DNA is TGTGCCTGGAGTGTAGGGCCGATATCCACTGAAGCTTTCTTT.

This clone has a single count. V is TRBV6-4 and J is TRBJ1-5; 12 nucleotides line up with TRBD1. The CDR3 is made up of 15 amino acids. Germline V gives CDR1 MRHNA, CDR2 SNTAGT. Trimming cost V 4 bases and J 7 bases; bases outside gene matches: 5. The CDR3 region is CASSAGTGGGQPQHF. CDR3 nucleotides: TGTGCCAGCAGTGCGGGGACAGGGGGCGGACAGCCCCAGCATTTT.

The chain combines TRBV14 with TRBJ1-2; D not certain. Trimming left V 7 bases short and J 2 bases short, with 11 bases between. The CDR3 has 13 residues. Germline V gene sequence: CDR1 SGHDN, CDR2 FVKESK. The CDR3 bases are TGTGCCAGCACCGAGACTGCGAACTATGGCTACACCTTC. Translating gives CASTETANYGYTF.

The chain recombines TRBV18 with TRBJ1-2; tentatively, D is TRBD1 (5 bases). CDR3 size: 12 residues. CDR1 is KGHSH, CDR2 LQKENI, per germline. Deletions cut 3 bases from V and 8 bases from J, with 10 bases between. This CDR3 reads CASSPDIGGYTF. In DNA, the CDR3 is TGTGCCAGCTCACCGGACATTGGGGGCTACACCTTC.

The chain combines TRBV12-3 or TRBV12-4 with TRBJ1-4; D gene ambiguous. This CDR3 has 12 amino acids. V dropped 1 base and J dropped 7 bases, with 4 bases sitting between them. The CDR3 spells CASSLEAEKLFF. The CDR3 coding sequence is TGTGCCAGCAGTTTAGAGGCTGAAAAACTGTTTTTT.